The 4 T cell receptor beta chains presented below share a single source sample, sequenced in a study of shared clonotypes between healthy human individuals. The table came from immunoSEQ multiplex PCR; TCRdb's copy has only in-frame clones and leaves some out. The table has about 690,000 clones, 80% to 95% seen once; the top ten hold around a third. Specimen: memory CD8+ T cells from PBMCs. Subset reported: CD45RO+ cells pooled with CCR7-negative TemRA cells. The receptors here all came from a man aged 18-30 years in good health. Some clones in this sample may be carry-over from other donors' samples.

The chain combines TRBV27 with TRBJ1-5; no reliable D call. The CDR3 runs to 14 residues. CDR1 is MNHEY, CDR2 SMNVEV, per germline (reference sequence). With 7 bases removed from V and 5 bases from J, the gap between germline ends came to 15 bases. The CDR3 region is CASTQLGGHQPQHF. The CDR3 nucleotides are TGTGCCAGCACCCAACTCGGCGGGCATCAGCCCCAGCATTTT.

This rearrangement joins TRBV9 to TRBJ2-5; D is unresolved. This CDR3 comprises 16 residues. V was shortened by 6 bases and J by 0 bases, with 18 bases between the two germline ends. Germline V gene lookup returns CDR1 SGDLS and CDR2 YYNGEE. In DNA form, the CDR3 reads TGTGCCAGCATCAAGGACCCTGCTTCGTACCAAGAGACCCAGTACTTC. It yields the protein CASIKDPASYQETQYF.

The CDR3 loop is CATSRGQGFLYEQYF. CDR3 sequence (DNA): TGTGCCACCAGCAGAGGACAGGGGTTCCTCTACGAGCAGTACTTC. The chain combines TRBV15 with TRBJ2-7; 8 bases map to TRBD1. This CDR3 has 15 amino acids. CDR1 and CDR2 from the germline V gene are LNHNV and YYDKDF (reference sequence). The V and J ends lost 1 base and 3 bases, in that order; junction bases with no gene match: 5. The full variable domain, completed using reference TRBV15 and TRBJ2-7, is DAMVIQNPRYQVTQFGKPVTLSCSQTLNHNVMYWYQQKSSQAPKLLFHYYDKDFNNEADTPDNFQSRRPNTSFCFLDIRSPGLGDTAMYLCATSRGQGFLYEQYFGPGTRLTVT.

The chain uses TRBV28 and TRBJ1-5, with D maybe TRBD1 (5 bases). CDR3 size: 14 residues. V was clipped by 2 bases and J by 9 bases, with 14 bases between them. Germline lookup yields CDR1 MDHEN and CDR2 SYDVKM. CDR3 bases: TGTGCCAGCAGTTTAAGTGACCGAGGGACGCCCCAGCATTTT. Amino acids: CASSLSDRGTPQHF.